This TCR beta chain was captured in a study of blood T cells in healthy people across ages. V was clipped by 0 bases and J by 2 bases, with 10 bases between them. The length of the CDR3 is 14 residues. CDR1 GTSNPN and CDR2 SVGIG come from the germline V gene (reference sequence). For the second PCR, which ran for about 7 to 11 cycles, a sample-barcoded 5' primer and a J-beta primer mix were used. One entry per CDR3 protein results from TCRdb running MiXCR on the 5' RACE reads. The table lists over 500,000 distinct CDR3 sequences, roughly a quarter of them singletons, with over 3.5% in the top ten. This same sample was also taken into another study, of T cells of mothers and their children.

V usage is TRBV30 and J usage is TRBJ2-5; D unresolved. The sample taken for sequencing was blood. The receptor was isolated from a boy aged 2 to 9 in good health. CDR3 sequence: CAWSVAWLQETQYF. The CDR3 DNA sequence: TGTGCCTGGAGTGTAGCGTGGCTACAAGAGACCCAGTACTTC.